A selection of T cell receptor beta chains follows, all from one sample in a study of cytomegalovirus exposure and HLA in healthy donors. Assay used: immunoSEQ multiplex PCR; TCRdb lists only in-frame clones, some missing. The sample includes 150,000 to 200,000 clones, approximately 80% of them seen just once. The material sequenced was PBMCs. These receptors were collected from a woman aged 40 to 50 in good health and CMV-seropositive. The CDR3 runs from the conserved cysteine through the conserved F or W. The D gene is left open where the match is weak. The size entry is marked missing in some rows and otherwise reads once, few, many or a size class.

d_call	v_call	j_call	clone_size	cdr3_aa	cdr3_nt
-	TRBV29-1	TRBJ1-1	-	CSATGISEAFF	TGCAGTGCAACGGGAATCTCTGAAGCTTTCTTT
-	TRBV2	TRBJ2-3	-	CASSQVGAGSRRQF	-
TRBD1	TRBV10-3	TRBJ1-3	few	CAISSTGINTIYF	TGTGCCATCAGTTCGACAGGGATAAACACCATATATTTT
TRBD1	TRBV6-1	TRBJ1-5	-	CASREQGPHQPQHF	TGTGCCAGCAGGGAACAGGGGCCGCATCAGCCCCAGCATTTT
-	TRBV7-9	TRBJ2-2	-	CASSLITGTGELFF	TGTGCCAGCAGCTTAATCACCGGGACCGGGGAGCTGTTTTTT
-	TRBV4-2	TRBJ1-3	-	CASSQDSGRNSGNTIYF	TGTGCCAGCAGCCAAGATTCAGGGCGGAACTCTGGAAACACCATATATTTT
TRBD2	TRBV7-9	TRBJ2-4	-	CSSSSSGVLAKNIQYF	TGTTCCAGCAGCTCTAGCGGGGTCTTAGCCAAAAACATTCAGTACTTC
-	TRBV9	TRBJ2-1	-	CASTLGGGAEGEQFF	TGTGCCAGCACCCTTGGGGGGGGCGCCGAGGGAGAGCAGTTCTTC
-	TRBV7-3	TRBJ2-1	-	CASSLRGAQNNEQFF	TGTGCCAGCAGCTTACGGGGGGCCCAAAACAATGAGCAGTTCTTC
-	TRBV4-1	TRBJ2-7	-	CASSQDFSLSYEQYF	TGCGCCAGCAGCCAAGATTTTTCCCTCTCCTACGAGCAGTACTTC
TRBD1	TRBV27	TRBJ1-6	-	CASSFGTGGDSPLHF	TGTGCCAGCAGTTTCGGGACAGGGGGTGATTCACCCCTCCACTTT
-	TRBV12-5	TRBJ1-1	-	CASTGTMNTEAFF	TGTGCTAGCACGGGTACCATGAACACTGAAGCTTTCTTT
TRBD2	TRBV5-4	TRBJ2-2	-	CASSVGLAGAGTGELFF	TGTGCCAGCAGCGTGGGACTAGCGGGGGCGGGCACCGGGGAGCTGTTTTTT
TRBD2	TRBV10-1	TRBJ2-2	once	CASSQTSGGLNTGELFF	TGCGCCAGCAGCCAGACTAGCGGGGGCCTGAACACCGGGGAGCTGTTTTTT
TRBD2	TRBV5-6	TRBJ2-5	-	CASSLLAAGETQYF	TGTGCCAGCAGCTTGCTAGCGGCGGGGGAGACCCAGTACTTC
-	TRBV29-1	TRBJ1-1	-	CSVERGDTEAFF	TGCAGCGTTGAACGGGGGGACACTGAAGCTTTCTTT
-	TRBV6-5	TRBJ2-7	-	CASSQGDSYEQYF	TGTGCCAGCAGTCAAGGGGACTCCTACGAGCAGTACTTC
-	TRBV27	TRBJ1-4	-	CASSFLAEGNEKLFF	TGTGCCAGCAGTTTTCTTGCTGAGGGTAATGAAAAACTGTTTTTT
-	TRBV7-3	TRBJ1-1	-	CASSPSPGINTEAFF	TGTGCCAGCAGCCCCTCCCCAGGGATCAACACTGAAGCTTTCTTT
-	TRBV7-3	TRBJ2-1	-	CASSLQGGVYNEQFF	TGTGCCAGCAGCTTACAGGGCGGGGTGTACAATGAGCAGTTCTTC
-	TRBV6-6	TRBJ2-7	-	CASSYSQGYEQYF	TGTGCCAGCAGTTACTCACAGGGCTACGAGCAGTACTTC
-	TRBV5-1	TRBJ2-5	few	CASSLFSASAETQYF	TGCGCCAGCAGCTTGTTTTCAGCGTCAGCAGAGACCCAGTACTTC
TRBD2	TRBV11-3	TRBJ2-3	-	CASSPGAGGSDTQYF	TGTGCCAGCAGCCCAGGGGCGGGGGGGTCAGATACGCAGTATTTT
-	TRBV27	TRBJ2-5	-	CASRPTRYQETQYF	TGTGCCAGCAGACCAACTCGATACCAAGAGACCCAGTACTTC
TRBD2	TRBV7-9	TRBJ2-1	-	CASSLVRGDNEQFF	TGTGCCAGCAGCTTAGTGCGGGGGGACAATGAGCAGTTCTTC
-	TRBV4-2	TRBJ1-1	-	CASRQRALGDTEAFF	TGTGCCAGCAGGCAGAGGGCACTCGGAGACACTGAAGCTTTCTTT
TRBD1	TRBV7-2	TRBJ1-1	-	CASSLRQGYAFF	TGTGCCAGCAGCTTACGACAGGGGTATGCTTTCTTT